This entry concerns a single T cell receptor beta chain. As yet, its antigen is unknown. Using immunoSEQ multiplex PCR, the repertoire was profiled, and TCRdb retains in-frame clones only, with some absent. The sample contains over 150,000 clones, over 75% of which appear only once. The source of the sample is a study of T cell responses to AZD1222 COVID-19 vaccine. The V end was cut by 4 bases, the J end by 1 base, with 11 bases between. This CDR3 region has 15 residues. Germline loops: CDR1 MNHEY, CDR2 SVGEGT. Study-level points and caveats: It was only a handful of AZD1222 recipients who were seropositive at baseline. Spike-specific TCR breadth and depth rose after two AZD1222 doses.

The sequence derives from an adult who received the AZD1222 COVID-19 vaccine. V gene TRBV6-2 or TRBV6-3 combines with J gene TRBJ1-5; a possible D gene is TRBD1 (5 bases). Specimen: peripheral blood, collected 28 days after the second AZD1222 dose. The CDR3 DNA sequence: TGTGCCAGCAGTTTAATGGGGGGAAGCAATCAGCCCCAGCATTTT. Translated: CASSLMGGSNQPQHF.